Each of the 15 T cell receptor beta chains below was sequenced from the same sample in a study of blood T cell repertoires in COVID-19. Using immunoSEQ multiplex PCR, the repertoire was profiled, and TCRdb retains in-frame clones only, with some absent. Altogether around 150,000 clones are present, approximately 92% being singletons, with the ten largest covering roughly 5%. Sequencing was performed on peripheral blood. These receptors originate from a woman aged 45-65 years with acute or convalescent COVID-19.

The chain carries TRBV7-9 and TRBJ1-1; a weak D match, TRBD1 (5 bases). The V and J ends lost 4 bases and 4 bases respectively, with 7 bases between them. CDR1 and CDR2 (germline): SEHNR, FQNEAQ (reference sequence). This CDR3 contains 12 residues. CDR3 coding DNA: TGTGCCAGCAGCTCGCAGGGCACTGAAGCTTTCTTT. This translates into CASSSQGTEAFF.

The chain is built from TRBV10-3 and TRBJ2-6; weak D call: TRBD2 (5 bases). CDR3 length: 15 residues. Germline CDR1 and CDR2: ENHRY and SYGVKD. With 11 bases removed from V and 0 bases from J, the gap between germline ends came to 14 bases. In DNA, the CDR3 is TGTGCCTCTCAAAGCGGCCTCTCTGGGGCCAACGTCCTGACTTTC. Encoded protein: CASQSGLSGANVLTF.

The rearrangement joins TRBV7-2 to TRBJ2-7; D may be TRBD2 (5 bases). Trimming stripped 3 bases from V and 6 bases from J, with 15 bases between. The CDR3 totals 14 residues. Germline V gene data show CDR1 as SGHTA and CDR2 as FQGNSA. DNA for the CDR3: TGTGCCAGCAGCTTTCAGGAGCGGAGGCGCGAGCAGTACTTC. It codes for CASSFQERRREQYF.

The V gene is TRBV2, the J gene TRBJ2-5; the D gene is possibly TRBD2 (5 bases). The CDR3 spans 21 residues. The V gene's germline CDR1 is SNHLY and CDR2 FYNNEI. V lost 2 bases to trimming and J lost 4 bases, with 32 bases between them. CDR3 sequence reads: CASSEPVNLVLREGAPETQYF. For the CDR3, the DNA is TGTGCCAGCAGTGAACCTGTGAACCTGGTATTGAGAGAGGGTGCCCCAGAGACCCAGTACTTC.

The chain combines TRBV5-5 with TRBJ1-2; D is undetermined. This CDR3 contains 14 residues. Trimming removed 4 bases from V and 2 bases from J, with 12 bases in between. In germline, CDR1 is SGHKS, CDR2 YYEKEE (reference sequence). The CDR3 coding sequence is TGTGCCAGCAGCCCTAGGAGAGAAAACTATGGCTACACCTTC. This translates into CASSPRRENYGYTF.

The V call is TRBV30, the J call TRBJ2-1; TRBD1 agrees at 7 bases. J was trimmed by 16 bases and V by 3 bases; bases with no gene match: 12. This CDR3 is 12 amino acids long. Per the germline V gene, CDR1 is GTSNPN and CDR2 is SVGIG (reference sequence). The CDR3 DNA is TGTGCCTGGAGCGAAAACTCGGACAGGAAATTCTTC. Encoded protein: CAWSENSDRKFF.

V gene TRBV6-2 or TRBV6-3 combines with J gene TRBJ1-3, with D perhaps TRBD1 (6 bases). The CDR3 sequence is 14 residues long. Germline V gives CDR1 MNHEY, CDR2 SVGEGT. V dropped 6 bases and J dropped 2 bases, with 11 bases sitting between them. CDR3 in DNA: TGTGCCAGCAGCCGCGGGGGGCCTGGAAACACCATATATTTT. It encodes CASSRGGPGNTIYF.

The rearrangement links TRBV2 to TRBJ2-1; 14 bases fit TRBD2. CDR3 size: 16 residues. The ends lost 4 bases at V and 2 bases at J; junction bases unmatched: 1. CDR1 is SNHLY and CDR2 is FYNNEI in the germline V gene. The CDR3, as DNA: TGTGCCAGCAGTGGACTAGCGGGAGGGGCCTACAATGAGCAGTTCTTC. Its protein is CASSGLAGGAYNEQFF.

J is TRBJ2-6 and V is TRBV12-3 or TRBV12-4; D gene ambiguous. The CDR3 spans 11 residues. The chain's CDR3 is CASAGANVLTF. DNA of the CDR3: TGTGCATCGGCTGGGGCCAACGTCCTGACTTTC.

CDR3 sequence reads: CASRGRDTGELFF. The CDR3, as DNA: TGTGCCAGCAGGGGTCGGGACACCGGGGAGCTGTTTTTT. This chain links TRBV9 with TRBJ2-2; D not certain. CDR1 is SGDLS and CDR2 is YYNGEE in the germline V gene. Trimming pared 5 bases from V and 3 bases from J, leaving 8 bases between. This CDR3 comprises 13 residues.

The chain combines TRBV28 with TRBJ1-2, with a possible D match to TRBD1 (6 bases). This CDR3 comprises 16 residues. Germline lookup yields CDR1 MDHEN and CDR2 SYDVKM. V shed 6 bases and J shed 3 bases, with 20 bases lying between them. The CDR3 DNA reads TGTGCCAGCAGCTCAAGGGCCCCGGGACAAGACTATGGCTACACCTTC. This encodes CASSSRAPGQDYGYTF.

The genes are TRBV4-3 and TRBJ1-1; 9 bases are a match to TRBD1. With V trimmed by 1 base and J by 7 bases, 7 bases remained unmatched. Germline V lookup: CDR1 LGHNA, CDR2 YSLEER. The CDR3 sequence is 15 residues long. The CDR3 reads CASSQVSGQGYEAFF. The CDR3 DNA reads TGCGCCAGCAGCCAAGTGTCGGGACAGGGATATGAAGCTTTCTTT.

This chain links TRBV6-6 with TRBJ2-2, with a possible D match to TRBD2 (6 bases). Germline assignment: CDR1 MNHNY and CDR2 SVGAGI (reference sequence). The length of the CDR3 is 15 residues. V gave up 2 bases and J gave up 0 bases, with 7 bases separating them. The CDR3 nucleotides are TGTGCCAGCAGTTACGGGACTCCGAACACCGGGGAGCTGTTTTTT. This encodes CASSYGTPNTGELFF.

The chain couples TRBV11-2 to TRBJ1-2; a possible D gene is TRBD1 (6 bases). Trimming removed 5 bases from V and 8 bases from J, with 18 bases in between. The germline V gene has CDR1 SGHAT and CDR2 FQNNGV. The CDR3 extends over 14 amino acids. CDR3 DNA: TGTGCCAGCAGCGAGGCCCCACGAAGGGGGGGCTACACCTTC. The encoded protein is CASSEAPRRGGYTF.

This sequence joins TRBV16 and TRBJ2-7, with D unclear. Germline assignment: CDR1 KGHSY and CDR2 FQNENV. Trimming pared 0 bases from V and 2 bases from J, leaving 20 bases between. The CDR3 totals 18 residues. CDR3 nucleotide sequence: TGTGCCAGCAGCCAATCTAATCCTGGCAGAAAGTATACCTACGAGCAGTACTTC. It encodes CASSQSNPGRKYTYEQYF.